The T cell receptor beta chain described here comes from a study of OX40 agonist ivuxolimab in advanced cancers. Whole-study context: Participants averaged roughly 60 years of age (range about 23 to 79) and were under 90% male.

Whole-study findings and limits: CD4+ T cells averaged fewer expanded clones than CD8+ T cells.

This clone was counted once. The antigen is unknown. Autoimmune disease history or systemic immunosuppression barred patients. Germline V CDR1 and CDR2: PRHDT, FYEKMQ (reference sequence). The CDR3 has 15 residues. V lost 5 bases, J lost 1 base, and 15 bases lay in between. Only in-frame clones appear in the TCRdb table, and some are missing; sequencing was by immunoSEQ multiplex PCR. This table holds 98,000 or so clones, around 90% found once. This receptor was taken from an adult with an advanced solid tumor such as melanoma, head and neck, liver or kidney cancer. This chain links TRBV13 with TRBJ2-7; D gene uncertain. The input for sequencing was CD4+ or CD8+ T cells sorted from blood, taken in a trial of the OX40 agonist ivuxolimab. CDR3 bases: TGTGCCAGCAGCCCCGGTAGGGAAATTTCCTACGAGCAGTACTTC. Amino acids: CASSPGREISYEQYF.